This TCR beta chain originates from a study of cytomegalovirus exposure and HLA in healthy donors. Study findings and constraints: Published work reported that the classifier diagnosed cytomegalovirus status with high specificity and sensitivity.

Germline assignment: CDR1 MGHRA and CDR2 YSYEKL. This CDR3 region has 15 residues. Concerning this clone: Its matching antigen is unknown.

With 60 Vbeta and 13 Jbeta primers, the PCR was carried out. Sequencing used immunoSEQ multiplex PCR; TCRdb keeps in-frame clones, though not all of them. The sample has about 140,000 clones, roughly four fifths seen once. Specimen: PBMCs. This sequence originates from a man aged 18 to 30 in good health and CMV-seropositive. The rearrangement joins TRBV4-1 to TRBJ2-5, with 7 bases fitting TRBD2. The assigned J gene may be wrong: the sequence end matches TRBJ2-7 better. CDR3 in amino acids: CASSQEIGRGYEQYF. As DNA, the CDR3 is TGCGCCAGCAGCCAAGAAATAGGGAGGGGCTACGAGCAGTACTTC.